What follows is one T cell receptor (beta chain) and its context. No cognate antigen has been identified for it. No quality values exist for individual bases; no much larger clone is one base distant. Cut back by 1 base and 0 bases, the V and J ends lie 2 bases apart. CDR3 length: 13 amino acids, cysteine to phenylalanine. Solely the CDR3 DNA is kept, with 39 bases framed from the first base. According to the germline V gene, CDR1 reads SGHTS and CDR2 reads YDEGEE. The sample originates from a study of blood T cell repertoires in COVID-19 (dated by TCRdb to the early 2020s). About the investigation overall: Samples covering the acute and convalescent phases of COVID-19 were provided by collaborators in the United States, Italy and Spain. HLA class I and class II types, where available, came from metadata supplied by the sample provider rather than from assay-based typing. The samples were drawn from the first 160 participants of the ongoing ImmuneRACE study and from some 1,300 subjects provided by 6 global collaborators. A de-identified subject ID, COVID-19 status, age in years and sex were almost always included in the sample metadata. Deeply sampled blood TCRbeta repertoires from subjects exposed to, actively infected with, or recovered from COVID-19 were included in the dataset. A freely available public database, intended as a resource for researchers studying the immune response to SARS-CoV-2, is where the repertoires were released. The material from the prospective study consisted of cDNA or gDNA derived from T cells, B-cell-depleted T cells, or PBMCs. Study-wide conclusions, independent of this receptor: The amount of clinical and demographic metadata varied by source and participant and was provided uncurated.

The immunoSEQ Assay, a bias-controlled multiplex PCR, was used to amplify TCRbeta CDR3 regions from genomic DNA. As for how the authors treated the data: Within the assay, amplification of reference gene primers was used to estimate how many nucleated cells each sample contained. Sequence reads were collapsed and filtered to measure the absolute abundance of every unique TCRbeta CDR3 rearrangement. For each sample, productive Simpson clonality was calculated by taking the square root of Simpson's diversity index across productive rearrangements. Here the immuneACCESS table is served through TCRdb, limited to in-frame sequences with V and J called. Missing clones are a known gap in these copies; in checked studies unresolved V genes cover under half, and the rest lacks a known reason. Clone size and V and J calls were adopted from that table, with D and trimming inferred from the DNA. The sample table holds about 36,000 clones, of which around 87% were seen once. About 19% of the sample belongs to the ten largest clones.

Whole blood was collected in K2EDTA tubes by collaborating institutions according to the institutions' own protocols. Collaborator samples were shipped for TCRbeta analysis as frozen whole blood, isolated PBMCs, or DNA extracted from either sample type. Source material: peripheral blood. This TCR was sampled from a man aged 60-69 years with acute or convalescent COVID-19. Here the chain combines TRBV5-8 and TRBJ1-3; too little of a D gene remains to name it. This receptor has the CDR3 CASSLRSGNTIYF. DNA sequence: TGTGCCAGCAGCTTGCGCTCTGGAAACACCATATATTTT.